The entry below gives a single TCR beta chain sequence along with its context. Its antigen is unknown. CDR1 and CDR2 from the germline V gene are SGHRS and YFSETQ. V was clipped by 2 bases and J by 2 bases, with 14 bases between them. This CDR3 region has 16 residues. In TCRdb, the RT-PCR reads were re-called with MiXCR into one record per CDR3 protein. The sample has some 500,000 distinct CDR3 sequences, 13% seen once. The sample is drawn from a study of response to subunit inactivated influenza vaccine. Study findings and constraints: Each seasonal influenza vaccination recruits few new T cells, the authors suggested.

This sequence originates from a man in his fifties or sixties who received an inactivated influenza vaccine. The V and J genes are TRBV5-1 and TRBJ2-1, with D tentatively TRBD2 (5 bases). The sequencing used PBMCs from blood, collected roughly 45 days after vaccination. The CDR3 DNA is TGCGCCAGCAGCTTAGAGGGTAGCCGGGCCTACAATGAGCAGTTCTTC. It yields the protein CASSLEGSRAYNEQFF.